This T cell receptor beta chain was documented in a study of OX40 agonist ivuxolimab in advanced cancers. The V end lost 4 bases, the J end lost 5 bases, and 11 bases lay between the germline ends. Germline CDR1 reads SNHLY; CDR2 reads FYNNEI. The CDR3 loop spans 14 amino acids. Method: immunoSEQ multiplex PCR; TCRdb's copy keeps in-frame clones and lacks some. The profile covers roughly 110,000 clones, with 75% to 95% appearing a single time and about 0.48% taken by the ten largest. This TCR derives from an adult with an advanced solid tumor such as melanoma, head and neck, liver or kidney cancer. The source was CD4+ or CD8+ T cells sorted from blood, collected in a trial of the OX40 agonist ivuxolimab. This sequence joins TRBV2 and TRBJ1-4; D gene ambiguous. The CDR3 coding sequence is TGTGCCAGCAGTGCCCAGGCATTAAATGAAAAACTGTTTTTT. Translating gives CASSAQALNEKLFF.